The 21 T cell receptor beta chains below come from one sample, sequenced in a study of T cell responses to AZD1222 COVID-19 vaccine. Some clones are missing from TCRdb's copy, which holds only in-frame ones; the method was immunoSEQ multiplex PCR. This table holds around 72,000 clones, around 82% found once. Sequences were derived from peripheral blood, sampled on day 0 of AZD1222 vaccination. These receptors were obtained from an adult in good health.

The rearrangement uses TRBV13 and TRBJ2-2, with D perhaps TRBD2 (5 bases). CDR3 length: 15 residues. Germline V gene lookup returns CDR1 PRHDT and CDR2 FYEKMQ (reference sequence). Trimming took off 5 bases at V and 0 bases at J, with 10 bases between the two ends. The CDR3 protein is CASSRGFPNTGELFF. The CDR3 coding sequence is TGTGCCAGCAGCCGAGGGTTCCCGAACACCGGGGAGCTGTTTTTT.

This clone has just one count. The rearrangement joins TRBV9 to TRBJ2-7; D might be TRBD1 or TRBD2, each matching 5 bases. The germline gives CDR1 SGDLS, CDR2 YYNGEE. The CDR3 runs to 15 residues. The ends were cut back, 0 bases at V and 0 bases at J, with 10 bases in the middle. The CDR3 reads CASSVGDRSSYEQYF. CDR3 in DNA: TGTGCCAGCAGCGTAGGGGACCGCAGCTCCTACGAGCAGTACTTC.

This clone was found once. The CDR3 nucleotides are TGTGCCAGCGGCAACACAGATACGCAGTATTTT. It encodes CASGNTDTQYF. The V gene is TRBV11-1, the J gene TRBJ2-3; no clear D. Trimming took 8 bases from V and 2 from J, leaving 5 bases between them. Germline assignment: CDR1 SGHAT and CDR2 FQDESV (reference sequence). The CDR3 runs 11 residues.

The J gene is TRBJ1-1, the V gene TRBV7-9, with 7 positions matching TRBD1. The V gene end was trimmed by 6 bases and the J gene end by 3 bases; junction bases not matched to a gene: 10. The CDR3 totals 15 residues. Germline-derived CDR1 and CDR2 are SEHNR and FQNEAQ (reference sequence). The CDR3 here is CASRGSTGMDTEAFF. The CDR3, as DNA: TGTGCCAGCAGAGGTTCGACAGGGATGGACACTGAAGCTTTCTTT.

The rearrangement links TRBV9 to TRBJ2-3; 10 bases fit TRBD2. Germline V lookup: CDR1 SGDLS, CDR2 YYNGEE. The CDR3 is 16 residues long. The junction had 7 bases not matched to a gene; V was cut back by 2 bases and J by 4 bases. CDR3: CASSVGLAGVSDTQYF. Here the CDR3 DNA reads TGTGCCAGCAGCGTCGGGCTAGCGGGGGTGTCAGATACGCAGTATTTT.

The rearrangement uses TRBV18 and TRBJ1-2; 12 nucleotides line up with TRBD1. The CDR3 runs to 15 residues. The trim removed 5 bases at V and 6 bases at J, leaving 7 bases unmatched. Germline CDR1 and CDR2: KGHSH and LQKENI. The CDR3 here is CASSSGTGGENGYTF. In DNA form, the CDR3 reads TGTGCCAGCTCATCAGGGACAGGGGGCGAAAATGGCTACACCTTC.

The chain employs TRBV6-5 and TRBJ2-7; 11 bases match TRBD1. This CDR3 is 12 amino acids long. The germline V gene has CDR1 MNHEY and CDR2 SVGAGI. J gave up 5 bases and V 8 bases, and 2 bases lay outside the gene matches. In DNA form, the CDR3 reads TGTGCCAGCTGGACAGGGGGCAACGAGCAGTACTTC. It codes for CASWTGGNEQYF.

This clone was picked up a small number of times. The V gene is TRBV7-2, the J gene TRBJ2-7; no reliable D call. V shed 5 bases and J shed 0 bases, with 11 bases lying between them. CDR3 length equals 14 residues. CDR1 SGHTA and CDR2 FQGNSA come from the germline V gene. The CDR3 here is CASSPQWASYEQYF. In DNA form, the CDR3 reads TGTGCCAGCAGCCCGCAGTGGGCCTCCTACGAGCAGTACTTC.

V gene TRBV11-3 combines with J gene TRBJ1-1; no clear D gene. CDR1 and CDR2 (germline): SGHNT, YENEEA. Trimming left V 8 bases short and J 0 bases short, with 10 bases between. This CDR3 is 13 amino acids long. CDR3 in amino acids: CASSRGLNTEAFF. In nucleotides, the CDR3 is TGTGCCAGCTCCCGGGGTCTGAACACTGAAGCTTTCTTT.

DNA of the CDR3: TGTGCCAGCAGCCGGACAGGGACAGATACGCAGTATTTT. Protein product: CASSRTGTDTQYF. The chain links TRBV7-3 to TRBJ2-3; 8 nucleotides match TRBD1. The V segment lost 5 bases and the J segment 3 bases; nucleotides outside the gene matches: 1. Germline V gene data show CDR1 as SGHTA and CDR2 as FQGTGA. CDR3 size: 13 residues.

This rearrangement joins TRBV1 to TRBJ2-1; no check of the table's D call, TRBD2, against the DNA was made. TRBV1 is shown as a pseudogene. The length of the CDR3 is 18 residues. In nucleotides, the CDR3 is TGCACCAGCAGCCAACCGGGACTAGCGGGGGGGCCTGTTAATGAGCAGTTCTTC. Its protein is CTSSQPGLAGGPVNEQFF.

J is TRBJ2-7 and V is TRBV6-5, with unresolved D. V lost 1 base and J lost 5, with 9 bases in between. CDR3 length: 13 amino acids. From germline, CDR1 is MNHEY and CDR2 SVGAGI. The CDR3 is CASSYFSSDEQYF. CDR3 coding DNA: TGTGCCAGCAGTTACTTTTCCTCGGACGAGCAGTACTTC.

The chain carries TRBV7-9 and TRBJ1-6; a weak D match, TRBD1 (6 bases). From germline, CDR1 is SEHNR and CDR2 FQNEAQ (reference sequence). The ends were cut back, 3 bases at V and 0 bases at J, with 12 bases in the middle. The CDR3 spans 17 residues. The CDR3 nucleotides read TGTGCCAGCAGCTTGTCGAGGGGGGGCTCCTATAATTCACCCCTCCACTTT. It yields the protein CASSLSRGGSYNSPLHF.

The chain has TRBV9 and TRBJ2-3, with 9 bases fitting TRBD2. The V gene's germline CDR1 is SGDLS and CDR2 YYNGEE. The CDR3 totals 17 residues. V gave up 0 bases and J gave up 5 bases; unmatched junction bases: 10. The CDR3 region is CASSVGPAGGAGDTQYF. CDR3 DNA sequence: TGTGCCAGCAGCGTAGGTCCAGCGGGGGGAGCGGGAGATACGCAGTATTTT.

The chain uses TRBV11-3 and TRBJ1-6; 7 nucleotides match TRBD1. The CDR3 spans 18 residues. Germline CDR1 reads SGHNT; CDR2 reads YENEEA. V lost 5 bases and J lost 4; bases outside the gene matches: 14. CDR3 DNA sequence: TGTGCCAGCAGCACCCCAGGGGGGGGCAACGCTTATAATTCACCCCTCCACTTT. It translates to CASSTPGGGNAYNSPLHF.

This CDR3 reads CASSLWKGLSEQYF. The CDR3 nucleotides read TGTGCCAGCAGCTTATGGAAGGGTCTGAGCGAGCAGTACTTC. The genes are TRBV7-2 and TRBJ2-7; D is undetermined. This CDR3 has 14 amino acids. Germline assignment: CDR1 SGHTA and CDR2 FQGNSA. Trimming stripped 2 bases from V and 6 bases from J, with 14 bases between.

Of note for this clone: The same CDR3 is also encoded by other DNA sequences in this sample. This chain uses TRBV9 with TRBJ2-1; D is ambiguous. The germline V gene has CDR1 SGDLS and CDR2 YYNGEE. Trimming removed 2 bases from V and 1 base from J, with 4 bases in between. The CDR3 contains 13 residues. CDR3 protein: CASSVGSYNEQFF. In nucleotides, the CDR3 is TGTGCCAGCAGCGTTGGATCCTACAATGAGCAGTTCTTC. Based on the CDR3 plus reference TRBV9 and TRBJ2-1, the full variable domain is DSGVTQTPKHLITATGQRVTLRCSPRSGDLSVYWYQQSLDQGLQFLIQYYNGEERAKGNILERFSAQQFPDLHSELNLSSLELGDSALYFCASSVGSYNEQFFGPGTRLTVL.

The rearrangement links TRBV6-5 to TRBJ1-1; possible D gene TRBD1, 5 bases. This CDR3 region has 13 residues. V lost 4 bases to trimming and J lost 3 bases, with 9 bases between them. CDR1 and CDR2 from the germline V gene are MNHEY and SVGAGI. CDR3 nucleotide sequence: TGTGCCAGCAGTTCCGGAGGGGACACTGAAGCTTTCTTT. It is translated as CASSSGGDTEAFF.

This clone was seen more than once but under ten times. The chain links TRBV2 to TRBJ1-1; no firm D call. The germline gives CDR1 SNHLY, CDR2 FYNNEI. V was clipped by 1 base and J by 4 bases, with 13 bases between them. This CDR3 contains 15 residues. The CDR3, as DNA: TGTGCCAGCAGTGAAGGACCCTCGTTGGGCACTGAAGCTTTCTTT. Protein product: CASSEGPSLGTEAFF.

In regard to this clone: The same CDR3 arises from other DNA sequences in this sample as well. The chain links TRBV11-3 to TRBJ2-1; D unclear. The germline V and J ends were trimmed by 0 bases and 7 bases, with 4 bases remaining between them. The CDR3 is 12 amino acids. Germline V gene sequence: CDR1 SGHNT, CDR2 YENEEA. CDR3: CASSLEGNEQFF. The CDR3, as DNA: TGTGCCAGCAGCTTAGAGGGGAATGAGCAGTTCTTC.

This chain joins TRBV7-9 and TRBJ2-7; 10 positions agree with TRBD1. CDR1 and CDR2 (germline): SEHNR, FQNEAQ (reference sequence). The CDR3 loop spans 16 amino acids. J gave up 3 bases and V 6 bases, and 11 bases lay outside the gene matches. CDR3 nucleotides: TGTGCCAGCAGTTTCGCCCTTGGACAGGGGGACTACGAGCAGTACTTC. It yields the protein CASSFALGQGDYEQYF.